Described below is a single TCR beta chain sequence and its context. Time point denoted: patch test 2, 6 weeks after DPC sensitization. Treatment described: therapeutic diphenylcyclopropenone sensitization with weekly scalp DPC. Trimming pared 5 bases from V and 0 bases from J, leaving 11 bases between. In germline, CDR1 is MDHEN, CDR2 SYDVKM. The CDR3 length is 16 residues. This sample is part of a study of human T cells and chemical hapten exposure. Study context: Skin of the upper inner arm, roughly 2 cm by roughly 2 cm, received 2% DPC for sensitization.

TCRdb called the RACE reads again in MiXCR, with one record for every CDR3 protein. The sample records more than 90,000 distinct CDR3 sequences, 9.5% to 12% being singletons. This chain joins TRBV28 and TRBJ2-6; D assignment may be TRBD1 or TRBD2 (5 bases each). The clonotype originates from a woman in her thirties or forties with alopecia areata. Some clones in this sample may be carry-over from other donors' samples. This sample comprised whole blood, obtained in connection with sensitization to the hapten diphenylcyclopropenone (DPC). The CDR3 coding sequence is TGTGCCAGCAGTCTCGGGGCTGCCTCTGGGGCCAACGTCCTGACTTTC. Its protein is CASSLGAASGANVLTF.